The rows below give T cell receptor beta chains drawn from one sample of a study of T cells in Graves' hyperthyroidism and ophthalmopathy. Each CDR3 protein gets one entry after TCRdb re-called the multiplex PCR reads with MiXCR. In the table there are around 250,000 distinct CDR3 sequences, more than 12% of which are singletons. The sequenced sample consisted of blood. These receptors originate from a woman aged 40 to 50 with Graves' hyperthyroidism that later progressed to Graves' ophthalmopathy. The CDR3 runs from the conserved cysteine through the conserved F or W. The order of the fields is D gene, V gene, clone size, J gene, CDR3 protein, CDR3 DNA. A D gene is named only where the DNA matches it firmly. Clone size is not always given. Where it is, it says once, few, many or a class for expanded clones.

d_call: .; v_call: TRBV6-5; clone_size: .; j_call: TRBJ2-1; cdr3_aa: CASTSPAKGGNEQFF; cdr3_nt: TGTGCCAGCACTTCACCTGCCAAAGGGGGCAATGAGCAGTTCTTC
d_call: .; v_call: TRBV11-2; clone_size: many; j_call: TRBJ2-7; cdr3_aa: CASSLFSPPPTYEQYF; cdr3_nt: TGTGCCAGCAGCTTATTCTCCCCTCCACCGACCTACGAGCAGTACTTC
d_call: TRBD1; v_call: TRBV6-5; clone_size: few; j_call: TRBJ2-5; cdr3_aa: CASSYNRGYETQYF; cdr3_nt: TGTGCCAGCAGTTACAACAGGGGGTACGAGACCCAGTACTTC
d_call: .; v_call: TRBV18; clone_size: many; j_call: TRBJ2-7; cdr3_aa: CASSPLGQYEQYF; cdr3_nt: TGTGCCAGCTCACCACTCGGACAGTACGAGCAGTACTTC
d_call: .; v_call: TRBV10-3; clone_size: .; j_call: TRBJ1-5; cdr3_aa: CAISESGGADSNQPQHF; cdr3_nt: TGTGCCATCAGTGAGTCGGGAGGGGCGGACAGCAATCAGCCCCAGCATTTT
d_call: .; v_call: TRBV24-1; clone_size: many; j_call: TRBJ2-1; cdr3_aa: CATSDQRYIDPSEQFF; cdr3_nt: TGTGCCACCAGTGACCAGCGCTATATAGACCCAAGTGAGCAGTTCTTC
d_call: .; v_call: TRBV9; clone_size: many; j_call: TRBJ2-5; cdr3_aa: CASSVGETIQETQYF; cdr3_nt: TGTGCCAGCAGCGTAGGTGAGACTATACAAGAGACCCAGTACTTC
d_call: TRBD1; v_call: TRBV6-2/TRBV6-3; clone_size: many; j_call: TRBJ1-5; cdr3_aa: CASSQTGLSNQPQHF; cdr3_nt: TGTGCCAGCAGTCAGACAGGGCTGAGCAATCAGCCCCAGCATTTT
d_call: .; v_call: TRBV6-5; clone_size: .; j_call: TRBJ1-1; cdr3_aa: CASSYLENTEAFF; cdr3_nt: TGTGCCAGCAGTTACCTCGAGAACACTGAAGCTTTCTTT
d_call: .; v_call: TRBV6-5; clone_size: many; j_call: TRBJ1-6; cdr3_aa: CASSYGPGRNNSPLHF; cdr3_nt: TGTGCCAGCAGTTACGGGCCGGGACGGAATAATTCACCCCTCCACTTT
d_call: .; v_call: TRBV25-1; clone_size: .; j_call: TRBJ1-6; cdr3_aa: CASSVGGRTYNSPLHF; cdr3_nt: TGTGCCAGCAGTGTTGGGGGACGGACATATAATTCACCCCTCCACTTT
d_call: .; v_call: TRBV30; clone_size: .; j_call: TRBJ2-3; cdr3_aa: CAWTKGDTQYF; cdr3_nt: TGTGCCTGGACTAAAGGAGACACGCAGTATTTT
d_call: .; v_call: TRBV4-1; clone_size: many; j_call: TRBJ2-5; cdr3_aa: CASSQVGGVVRETQYF; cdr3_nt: TGCGCCAGCAGCCAAGTCGGAGGGGTGGTAAGAGAGACCCAGTACTTC
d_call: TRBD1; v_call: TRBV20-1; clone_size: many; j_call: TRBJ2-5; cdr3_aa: CSAQGAIWETQYF; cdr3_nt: TGCAGTGCTCAGGGGGCGATTTGGGAGACCCAGTACTTC
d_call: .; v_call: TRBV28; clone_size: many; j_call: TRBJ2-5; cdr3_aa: CASSFNGRGKTQYF; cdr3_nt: TGTGCCAGCAGTTTTAACGGCAGGGGAAAGACCCAGTACTTC
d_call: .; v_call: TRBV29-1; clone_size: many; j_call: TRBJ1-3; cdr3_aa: CSVEGGNSGNTIYF; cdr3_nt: TGCAGCGTTGAGGGGGGAAACTCTGGAAACACCATATATTTT
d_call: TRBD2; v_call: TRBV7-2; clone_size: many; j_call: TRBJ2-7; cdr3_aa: CASSHEGLALTEQYF; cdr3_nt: TGTGCCAGCAGTCATGAAGGACTAGCACTGACCGAGCAGTACTTC
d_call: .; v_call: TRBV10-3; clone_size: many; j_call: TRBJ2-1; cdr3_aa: CAISEGERGTQFF; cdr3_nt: TGTGCCATCAGTGAGGGGGAGAGGGGGACCCAGTTCTTC
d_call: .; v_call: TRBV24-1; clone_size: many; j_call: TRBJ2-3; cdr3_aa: CATERASTDTQYF; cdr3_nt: TGTGCCACAGAGCGGGCTAGCACAGATACGCAGTATTTT
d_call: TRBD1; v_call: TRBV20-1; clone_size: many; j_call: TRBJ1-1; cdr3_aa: CSANRDRGSEAFF; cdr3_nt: TGCAGTGCTAACCGGGACAGGGGCTCTGAAGCTTTCTTT
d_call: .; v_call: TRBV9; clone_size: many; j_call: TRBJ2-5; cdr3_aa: CASSVGQIIETQYF; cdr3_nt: TGTGCCAGCAGCGTAGGGCAGATTATAGAGACCCAGTACTTC
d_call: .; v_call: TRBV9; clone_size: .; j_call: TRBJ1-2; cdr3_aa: CASSAGEVDVGYGYTF; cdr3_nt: TGTGCCAGCAGCGCTGGAGAGGTCGACGTAGGCTATGGCTACACCTTC
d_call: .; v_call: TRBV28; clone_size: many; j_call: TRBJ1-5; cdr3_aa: CASSLVQGELQPQHF; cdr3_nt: TGTGCCAGCAGTTTAGTCCAGGGCGAACTCCAGCCCCAGCATTTT
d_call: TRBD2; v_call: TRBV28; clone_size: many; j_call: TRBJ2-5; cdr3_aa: CASSLPGTSGLNQETQYF; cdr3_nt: TGTGCCAGCAGTCTTCCCGGGACTAGCGGTTTGAACCAAGAGACCCAGTACTTC
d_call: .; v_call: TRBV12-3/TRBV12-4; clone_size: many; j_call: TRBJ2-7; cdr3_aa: CASTLDGLTYEQYF; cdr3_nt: TGTGCCAGCACCTTGGACGGACTCACCTACGAGCAGTACTTC
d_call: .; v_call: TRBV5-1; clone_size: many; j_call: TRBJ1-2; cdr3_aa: CASSLPGTLYGYTF; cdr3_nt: TGCGCCAGCAGCTTGCCCGGGACTTTATATGGCTACACCTTC
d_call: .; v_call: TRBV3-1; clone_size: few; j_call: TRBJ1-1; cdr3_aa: CASSPSGQRGEAFF; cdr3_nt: TGTGCCAGCAGCCCGTCAGGACAGAGGGGTGAAGCTTTCTTT
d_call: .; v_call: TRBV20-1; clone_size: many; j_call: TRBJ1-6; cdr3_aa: CSPGGSYNSPLHF; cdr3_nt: TGCAGTCCGGGTGGCTCCTATAATTCACCCCTCCACTTT
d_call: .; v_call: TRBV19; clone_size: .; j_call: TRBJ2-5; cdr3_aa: CASSILGRGALQETQYF; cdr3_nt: TGTGCCAGTAGTATACTCGGCAGGGGGGCACTCCAAGAGACCCAGTACTTC
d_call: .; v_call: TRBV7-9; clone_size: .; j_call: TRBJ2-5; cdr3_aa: CASSLEYTRDNQETQYF; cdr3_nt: TGTGCCAGCAGCTTAGAGTATACCCGGGACAACCAAGAGACCCAGTACTTC
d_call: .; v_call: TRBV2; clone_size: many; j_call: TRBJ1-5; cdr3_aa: CASSEGQVSNQPQHF; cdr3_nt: TGTGCCAGCAGTGAAGGCCAGGTTAGCAATCAGCCCCAGCATTTT
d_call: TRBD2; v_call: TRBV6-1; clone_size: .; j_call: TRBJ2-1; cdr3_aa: CASRLLAGSYNEQFF; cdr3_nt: TGTGCCAGCCGTCTTCTAGCGGGATCCTACAATGAGCAGTTCTTC
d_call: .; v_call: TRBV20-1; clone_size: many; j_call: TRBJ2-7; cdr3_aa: CSAPVDAYEQYF; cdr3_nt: TGCAGTGCCCCTGTTGACGCGTACGAGCAGTACTTC
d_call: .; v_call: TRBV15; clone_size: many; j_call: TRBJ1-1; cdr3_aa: CATSRVPRNTEAFF; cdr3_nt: TGTGCCACCAGCAGAGTCCCGCGTAACACTGAAGCTTTCTTT
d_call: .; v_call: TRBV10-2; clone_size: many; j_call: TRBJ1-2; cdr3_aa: CASSESRGKTNYGYTF; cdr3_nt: TGCGCCAGCAGTGAGTCGAGAGGAAAAACTAACTATGGCTACACCTTC
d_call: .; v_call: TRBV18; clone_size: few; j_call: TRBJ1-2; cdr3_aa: CASSPRARANYGYTF; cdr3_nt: TGTGCCAGCTCACCCAGGGCAAGAGCTAACTATGGCTACACCTTC
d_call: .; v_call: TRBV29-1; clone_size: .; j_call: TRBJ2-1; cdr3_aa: CSVEDKSSYNEQFF; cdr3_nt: TGCAGCGTTGAAGATAAGAGCTCCTACAATGAGCAGTTCTTC
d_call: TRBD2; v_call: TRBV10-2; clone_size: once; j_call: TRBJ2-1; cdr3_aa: CASRTGTSGGRQQFF; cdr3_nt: TGCGCCAGCAGGACCGGGACTAGCGGGGGTCGGCAGCAGTTCTTC
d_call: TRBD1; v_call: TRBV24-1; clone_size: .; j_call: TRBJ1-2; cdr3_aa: CATSDTGVSNYGYTF; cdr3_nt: TGTGCCACCAGTGATACAGGGGTTTCTAACTATGGCTACACCTTC
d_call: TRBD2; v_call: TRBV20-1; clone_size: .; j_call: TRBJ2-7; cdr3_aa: CSASGSGSSSYHQYF; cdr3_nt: TGCAGTGCTAGCGGCAGCGGGAGTAGCTCCTACCATCAGTACTTC
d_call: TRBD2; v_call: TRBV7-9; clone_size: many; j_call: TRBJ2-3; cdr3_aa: CASSLPLRTSGGGSDTQYF; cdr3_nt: TGTGCCAGCAGCTTACCCCTCCGGACTAGCGGGGGGGGGTCAGATACGCAGTATTTT
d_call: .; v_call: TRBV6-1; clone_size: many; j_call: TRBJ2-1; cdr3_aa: CASRTGLHNEQFF; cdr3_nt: TGTGCCAGCAGGACGGGACTTCACAATGAGCAGTTCTTC
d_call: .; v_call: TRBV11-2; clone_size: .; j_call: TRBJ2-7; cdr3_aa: CASSLLRDTASYEQYF; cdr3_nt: TGTGCCAGCAGCTTACTTCGGGACACAGCCTCCTACGAGCAGTACTTC
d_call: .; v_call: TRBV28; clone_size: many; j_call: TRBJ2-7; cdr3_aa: CATDPGGRSYEQYF; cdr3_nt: TGTGCCACAGACCCAGGCGGGCGCTCCTACGAGCAGTACTTC
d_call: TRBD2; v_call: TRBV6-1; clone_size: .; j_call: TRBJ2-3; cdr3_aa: CASKPGGAVTDTQYF; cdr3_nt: TGTGCCAGCAAACCCGGGGGGGCCGTAACAGATACGCAGTATTTT
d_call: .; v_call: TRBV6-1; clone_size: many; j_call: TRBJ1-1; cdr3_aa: CASSQEVGTEAFF; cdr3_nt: TGTGCCAGCAGCCAGGAAGTCGGCACTGAAGCTTTCTTT
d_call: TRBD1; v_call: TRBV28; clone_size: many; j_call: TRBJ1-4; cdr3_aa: CASRPTGGANEKLFF; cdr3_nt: TGTGCCAGCAGACCGACAGGGGGGGCTAATGAAAAACTGTTTTTT